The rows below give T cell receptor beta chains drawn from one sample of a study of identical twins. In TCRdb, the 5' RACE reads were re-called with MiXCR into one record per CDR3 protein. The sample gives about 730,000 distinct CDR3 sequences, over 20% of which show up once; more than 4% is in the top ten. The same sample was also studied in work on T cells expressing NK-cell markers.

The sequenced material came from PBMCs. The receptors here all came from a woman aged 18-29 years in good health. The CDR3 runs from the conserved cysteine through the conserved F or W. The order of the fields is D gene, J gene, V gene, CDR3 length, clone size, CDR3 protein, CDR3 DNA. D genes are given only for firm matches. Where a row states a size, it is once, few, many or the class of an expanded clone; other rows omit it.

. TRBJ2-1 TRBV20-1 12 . CSARALHTEQFF TGCAGTGCTAGAGCTTTGCATACTGAGCAGTTCTTC
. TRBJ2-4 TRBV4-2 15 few CASSQVGGSGVRQYF TGTGCCAGCAGCCAAGTCGGGGGCAGCGGGGTTCGTCAGTACTTC
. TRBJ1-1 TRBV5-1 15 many CASSQWTGTNTEAFF TGCGCCAGCAGCCAGTGGACGGGAACAAACACTGAAGCTTTCTTT
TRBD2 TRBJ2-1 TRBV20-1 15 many CSASIASGRIHEQFF TGCAGTGCTAGTATTGCTAGCGGGAGGATACATGAGCAGTTCTTC
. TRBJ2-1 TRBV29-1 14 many CSVPGGGFYNEQFF TGCAGCGTCCCTGGAGGGGGGTTTTACAATGAGCAGTTCTTC
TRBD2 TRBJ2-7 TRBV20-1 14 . CSATSGSIGDEQYF TGCAGTGCTACTAGCGGGAGTATTGGCGACGAGCAGTACTTC
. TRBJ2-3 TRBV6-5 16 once CASSYGVRQGTDTQYF TGTGCCAGCAGTTACGGGGTCCGGCAGGGCACAGATACGCAGTATTTT
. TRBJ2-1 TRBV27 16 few CASTRGGLSSYNEQFF TGTGCCAGCACCAGGGGAGGGCTTAGCTCCTACAATGAGCAGTTCTTC
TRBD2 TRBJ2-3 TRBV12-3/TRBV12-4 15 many CASSFSGTSTDTQYF TGTGCCAGCAGTTTTAGCGGGACTAGCACAGATACGCAGTATTTT
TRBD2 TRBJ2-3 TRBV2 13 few CATEGLGPDTQYF TGTGCCACGGAGGGACTAGGCCCAGATACGCAGTATTTT
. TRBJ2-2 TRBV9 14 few CASSVGGNTGELFF TGTGCCAGCAGCGTCGGGGGGAACACCGGGGAGCTGTTTTTT
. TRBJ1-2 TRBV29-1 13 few CSVPLGGNYGYTF TGCAGCGTTCCCCTCGGAGGAAACTATGGCTACACCTTC
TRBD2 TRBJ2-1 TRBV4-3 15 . CASSQDVGRYNEQFF TGCGCCAGCAGCCAAGATGTCGGGAGGTACAATGAGCAGTTCTTC
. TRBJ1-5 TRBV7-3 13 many CASSLGPDQPQHF TGTGCCAGCAGCTTAGGGCCAGATCAGCCCCAGCATTTT
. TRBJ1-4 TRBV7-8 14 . CASKSSFGSEKLFF TGTGCCAGTAAATCAAGTTTCGGGAGTGAAAAACTGTTTTTT
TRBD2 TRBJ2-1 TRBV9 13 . CASSPGGQNEQFF TGTGCCAGCAGCCCGGGGGGGCAGAATGAGCAGTTCTTC
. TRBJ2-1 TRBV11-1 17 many CASRTLGGDRSYNEQFF TGTGCCAGCAGGACCTTGGGGGGAGATCGCTCCTACAATGAGCAGTTCTTC
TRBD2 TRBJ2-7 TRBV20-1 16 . CSASGSGGIYSYEQYF TGCAGTGCTAGTGGTAGCGGGGGGATATACTCCTACGAGCAGTACTTC
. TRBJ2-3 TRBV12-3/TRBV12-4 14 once CASSRGRVTDTQYF TGTGCCAGCAGTCGCGGCCGGGTCACAGATACGCAGTATTTT
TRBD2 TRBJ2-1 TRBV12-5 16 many CASGLVRGGAADEQFF TGTGCTAGTGGTTTGGTGCGGGGGGGCGCCGCGGATGAGCAGTTCTTC
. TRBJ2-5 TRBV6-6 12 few CASNGGRETQYF TGTGCCAGCAATGGGGGTAGGGAGACCCAGTACTTC
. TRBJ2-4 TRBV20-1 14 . CSASHRKATNIQYF TGCAGTGCTAGTCACCGAAAAGCGACAAACATTCAGTACTTC
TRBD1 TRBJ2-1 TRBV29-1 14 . CSVKGAKSYNEQFF TGCAGCGTTAAGGGGGCTAAGTCCTACAATGAGCAGTTCTTC
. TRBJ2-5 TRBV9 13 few CASSLSDGRTQYF TGTGCCAGCAGCCTCTCGGACGGGAGGACCCAGTACTTC
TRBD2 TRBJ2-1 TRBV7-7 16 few CASSFLTGTSPAEQFF TGTGCCAGCAGCTTCCTCACCGGGACTAGCCCCGCCGAGCAGTTCTTC
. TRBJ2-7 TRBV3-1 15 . CASSQPGREPYEQYF TGTGCCAGCAGCCAGCCGGGGCGAGAACCCTACGAGCAGTACTTC
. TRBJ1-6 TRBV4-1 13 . CASSRGPPRPLHF TGCGCCAGCAGCCGGGGACCGCCTAGGCCCCTCCACTTT
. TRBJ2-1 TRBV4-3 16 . CASSQDLAGWAHEQFF TGCGCCAGCAGCCAAGATCTGGCGGGATGGGCCCATGAGCAGTTCTTC
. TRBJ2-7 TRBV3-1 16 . CASSHLLDRPAYEQYF TGTGCCAGCAGCCACTTACTCGACAGGCCAGCCTACGAGCAGTACTTC